Each of the 18 T cell receptor beta chains below was sequenced from the same sample in a study of PD-1 blockade in classical Hodgkin lymphoma. This sample's time point: newly diagnosed, previously untreated cHL patient sample. Researchers report purifying CD4+ T cells from thawed PBMCs by magnetic negative selection. Only in-frame clones appear in the TCRdb table, and some are missing; sequencing was by immunoSEQ multiplex PCR. This table has under 40,000 clones, about 87% appearing once. Sequencing was done on a sample of CD4+ T cells from blood. These receptors were taken from a human donor with classical Hodgkin lymphoma.

The chain is built from TRBV5-1 and TRBJ2-6, with a tentative D call TRBD1 (5 bases). Germline V gene lookup returns CDR1 SGHRS and CDR2 YFSETQ. The CDR3 contains 15 residues. Between the trimmed V and J ends, which lost 2 bases and 2 bases, there was a span of 8 bases. The DNA of the CDR3 is TGCGCCAGCAGCTTAGGGGCAGCTGGGGCCAACGTCCTGACTTTC. Translating gives CASSLGAAGANVLTF. Variable domain in full (rest from reference TRBV5-1 and TRBJ2-6): KAGVTQTPRYLIKTRGQQVTLSCSPISGHRSVSWYQQTPGQGLQFLFEYFSETQRNKGNFPGRFSGRQFSNSRSEMNVSTLELGDSALYLCASSLGAAGANVLTFGAGSRLTVL.

This clone was observed a handful of times. The rearrangement uses TRBV7-9 and TRBJ1-1; possible D gene TRBD1, 5 bases. The CDR3 loop spans 15 amino acids. Trimming removed 7 bases from V and 1 base from J, with 16 bases in between. Germline values: CDR1 SEHNR, CDR2 FQNEAQ (reference sequence). CDR3 DNA sequence: TGTGCCAGCACCCGGATGGGGGGTACGAACACTGAAGCTTTCTTT. It is translated as CASTRMGGTNTEAFF.

This clone was counted a single time. The V and J genes are TRBV12-1 and TRBJ1-5; the D segment call TRBD1 is taken from the table without a DNA check. TRBV12-1 is a pseudogene segment. CDR3 size: 18 residues. The CDR3: CASSFEVRAGDSNQPQHF. DNA of the CDR3: TGTGCCAGCAGCTTTGAGGTGCGGGCAGGGGATAGCAATCAGCCCCAGCATTTT.

The V gene is TRBV30, the J gene TRBJ2-2; TRBD1 matches at 8 bases. The CDR3 has 14 residues. Germline V gives CDR1 GTSNPN, CDR2 SVGIG (reference sequence). The V segment lost 4 bases and the J segment 1 base; nucleotides outside the gene matches: 2. The CDR3 loop is CAWKGTGNTGELFF. As DNA, the CDR3 is TGTGCCTGGAAGGGGACAGGGAACACCGGGGAGCTGTTTTTT.

CDR3 coding DNA: TGCGCCAGCAGTGCTGAGGTGGGGGAGCAGTTCTTC. It yields the protein CASSAEVGEQFF. The V and J genes are TRBV10-1 and TRBJ2-1; D is ambiguous. Germline V lookup: CDR1 WNHNN, CDR2 SYGVQD (reference sequence). V gave up 4 bases and J gave up 10 bases, with 11 bases separating them. The CDR3 loop spans 12 amino acids.

This clone was counted a few times. The chain recombines TRBV2 with TRBJ1-5; D remains unclear. The V end lost 6 bases, the J end lost 7 bases, and 13 bases lay between the germline ends. CDR3 length: 13 amino acids. In germline, CDR1 is SNHLY, CDR2 FYNNEI. CDR3: CASRGPPGQPQHF. CDR3 nucleotide sequence: TGTGCCAGCAGGGGTCCTCCGGGGCAGCCCCAGCATTTT.

For the CDR3, the DNA is TGTGCCAGCAGCGCAGGGAGCACAGATACGCAGTATTTT. Translating gives CASSAGSTDTQYF. The chain uses TRBV6-1 and TRBJ2-3; D might be TRBD1 (5 bases). Germline CDR1 MNHNS, CDR2 SASEGT. The length of the CDR3 is 13 residues. Trimming took off 6 bases at V and 0 bases at J, with 7 bases between the two ends.

V gene TRBV28 combines with J gene TRBJ1-4, with TRBD1 as a possible D gene (5 bases). The V end was cut by 10 bases, the J end by 4 bases, with 19 bases between. CDR1 MDHEN and CDR2 SYDVKM come from the germline V gene. This CDR3 has 15 residues. CDR3: CATTGTTPFNEKLFF. CDR3 bases: TGTGCCACCACCGGGACCACTCCCTTTAATGAAAAACTGTTTTTT.

The chain is built from TRBV5-1 and TRBJ2-3; 8 bases agree with TRBD1. With 5 bases clipped from V and 5 bases from J, the junction kept 4 bases outside the gene matches. This CDR3 spans 13 amino acids. Germline V gene sequence: CDR1 SGHRS, CDR2 YFSETQ. The CDR3 DNA reads as TGCGCCAGCAGTTTCGGACAGGGAGATACGCAGTATTTT. As protein: CASSFGQGDTQYF. Supplemented by reference TRBV5-1 and TRBJ2-3, the full variable domain reads KAGVTQTPRYLIKTRGQQVTLSCSPISGHRSVSWYQQTPGQGLQFLFEYFSETQRNKGNFPGRFSGRQFSNSRSEMNVSTLELGDSALYLCASSFGQGDTQYFGPGTRLTVL.

The chain links TRBV6-5 to TRBJ2-1, with TRBD2 as a possible D gene (6 bases). CDR1 MNHEY and CDR2 SVGAGI come from the germline V gene. Trimming removed 6 bases from V and 7 bases from J, with 16 bases in between. The CDR3 has 14 residues. The CDR3 reads CASSRDSRRNEQFF. The CDR3, as DNA: TGTGCCAGCAGCCGGGACTCAAGGCGGAATGAGCAGTTCTTC.

The chain has TRBV7-9 and TRBJ1-1; perhaps TRBD1 as D (6 bases). Germline CDR1 SEHNR, CDR2 FQNEAQ (reference sequence). The CDR3 loop spans 16 amino acids. Trimming removed 2 bases from V and 0 bases from J, with 13 bases in between. The CDR3 DNA reads TGTGCCAGCAGCTTATTTCAGGGGTTAATGAACACTGAAGCTTTCTTT. This translates into CASSLFQGLMNTEAFF.

As to this clone: One end of the junction varies from germline; a read error may be responsible. The chain carries TRBV4-1 and TRBJ1-2; TRBD1 is a possible D gene (5 bases). Germline assignment: CDR1 MGHRA and CDR2 YSYEKL. This CDR3 comprises 15 residues. The CDR3 coding sequence is TGCGCCAACAGCCAAGACCCGGGGGGAGTCTATGGCTACACCTTC. Its translation is CANSQDPGGVYGYTF.

V and J are TRBV28 and TRBJ2-5, with no clear D. The CDR3 runs to 13 residues. V was pared by 1 base and J by 5 bases, with 8 bases between. CDR1 and CDR2 from the germline V gene are MDHEN and SYDVKM. Here the CDR3 reads CASSLSPRETQYF. DNA for the CDR3: TGTGCCAGCAGTTTATCCCCCCGCGAGACCCAGTACTTC. Based on the CDR3 plus reference TRBV28 and TRBJ2-5, the full variable domain is DVKVTQSSRYLVKRTGEKVFLECVQDMDHENMFWYRQDPGLGLRLIYFSYDVKMKEKGDIPEGYSVSREKKERFSLILESASTNQTSMYLCASSLSPRETQYFGPGTRLLVL.

The rearrangement links TRBV5-1 to TRBJ2-3; TRBD2 aligns across 9 bases. The junction had 7 bases not matched to a gene; V was cut back by 2 bases and J by 0 bases. CDR3 length: 17 amino acids. The germline gives CDR1 SGHRS, CDR2 YFSETQ. This chain's CDR3 is CASSLVGLAGSTDTQYF. CDR3 nucleotides: TGCGCCAGCAGCTTAGTAGGGCTAGCGGGGAGCACAGATACGCAGTATTTT.

The chain links TRBV2 to TRBJ2-1; D perhaps matches TRBD2 (6 bases). Deletions cut 6 bases from V and 2 bases from J, with 17 bases between. The germline V gene has CDR1 SNHLY and CDR2 FYNNEI. The CDR3 is 16 residues long. CDR3 sequence (DNA): TGTGCCAGCAGGGAACTAGCACGCAGAACCTACAATGAGCAGTTCTTC. It translates to CASRELARRTYNEQFF. Together with reference TRBV2 and TRBJ2-1, the CDR3 gives the full variable domain: EPEVTQTPSHQVTQMGQEVILRCVPISNHLYFYWYRQILGQKVEFLVSFYNNEISEKSEIFDDQFSVERPDGSNFTLKIRSTKLEDSAMYFCASRELARRTYNEQFFGPGTRLTVL.

The chain couples TRBV5-1 to TRBJ2-5; D ambiguous. The germline V gene has CDR1 SGHRS and CDR2 YFSETQ. V was cut by 7 bases and J by 10 bases, with 17 bases left in between. This CDR3 spans 12 amino acids. DNA of the CDR3: TGCGCCAGCGGTGGGGAAACGGACGACCAGTACTTC. Translated, it gives CASGGETDDQYF.

The chain joins TRBV18 to TRBJ2-5, with TRBD2 as a possible D gene (6 bases). There are 14 residues in the CDR3. Germline CDR1 KGHSH, CDR2 LQKENI. The V gene lost 0 bases and the J gene lost 5 bases, with 10 bases spanning the gap. In nucleotides, the CDR3 is TGTGCCAGCTCACCACCTCCAGGGAGGGAGACCCAGTACTTC. This codes for CASSPPPGRETQYF.

V is TRBV28 and J is TRBJ1-5, with D uncertain. The germline CDR1 and CDR2 sequences are MDHEN and SYDVKM. Between the trimmed V and J ends, which lost 8 bases and 6 bases, there was a span of 11 bases. This CDR3 has 12 residues. This CDR3 reads CASRRAGQPQHF. The CDR3 bases are TGTGCCAGCCGTAGGGCGGGTCAGCCCCAGCATTTT.